A selection of T cell receptor beta chains follows, all from one sample in a study of CD8+ T cells in alopecia areata. The method was immunoSEQ multiplex PCR; TCRdb's version includes in-frame clones alone and lacks a portion of them. This table holds about 92,000 clones, 40% to 50% found once. This material consisted of CD8+ T cells sorted from blood, taken at week 24, from a patient treated with tofacitinib. The receptors were sampled from a human donor with alopecia areata. CDR3s include the opening cysteine and the closing phenylalanine or tryptophan. The D gene is left open where the match is weak. The size entry is marked missing in some rows and otherwise reads once, few, many or a size class.

clone_size | j_call | d_call | v_call | cdr3_nt | cdr3_aa
- | TRBJ2-7 | - | TRBV2 | TGTGCCAGCAGTGAAGGGGGTCGGACCCGCGAGCAGTACTTC | CASSEGGRTREQYF
few | TRBJ1-5 | - | TRBV7-9 | TGTGCCAGCAGCTTAGGGGCAGTAAGTCAGCCCCAGCATTTT | CASSLGAVSQPQHF
once | TRBJ2-2 | - | TRBV25-1 | TGTGCCAGCAGTTCCGGGGAGCTGTTTTTT | CASSSGELFF
few | TRBJ2-4 | - | TRBV5-4 | TGTGCCAGCAGCTTGGTGGCGGGCATGACCTCCAAAAACATTCAGTACTTC | CASSLVAGMTSKNIQYF
few | TRBJ2-1 | - | TRBV18 | TGTGCCAGCTCACCGGTGGATGGGGATGAGCAGTTCTTC | CASSPVDGDEQFF
- | TRBJ2-1 | TRBD1 | TRBV4-1 | TGCGCCAGCAGCCAAAGGGGGCTGGGCAATGAGCAGTTCTTC | CASSQRGLGNEQFF
- | TRBJ2-1 | TRBD2 | TRBV30 | TGTGCCTGGAGTATCGTACTAGCGGGAAATAATGAGCAGTTCTTC | CAWSIVLAGNNEQFF
few | TRBJ2-7 | TRBD2 | TRBV4-1 | TGCGCCAGCAGCCAGGAAGGACTAGCGAGAAAGCAGTACTTC | CASSQEGLARKQYF
few | TRBJ2-2 | - | TRBV29-1 | TGCAGCGTTGCCAGGCCGAACACCGGGGAGCTGTTTTTT | CSVARPNTGELFF
- | TRBJ2-1 | - | TRBV9 | TGTGCCAGCAGCTCACCTGGGGATGAGCAGTTCTTC | CASSSPGDEQFF
- | TRBJ1-2 | - | TRBV11-2 | TGTGCCAGCAGCTCGACAGCGGCCTCCGGCTACACCTTC | CASSSTAASGYTF
- | TRBJ2-3 | - | TRBV4-3 | TGCGCCAGCAGCCTAGTCCGGGGCACAGATACGCAGTATTTT | CASSLVRGTDTQYF
few | TRBJ2-1 | - | TRBV7-2 | TGTGCCAGCAGCTTAATGGTGTTTGGCAGACGTGCCTACAATGAGCAGTTCTTC | CASSLMVFGRRAYNEQFF
- | TRBJ1-2 | TRBD1 | TRBV20-1 | TGCAGTGCCGGACAGGGGAATGGCTACACCTTC | CSAGQGNGYTF
- | TRBJ2-5 | - | TRBV27 | TGTGCCAGCAGTTCAGGGCGGGAAGAGACCCAGTACTTC | CASSSGREETQYF
- | TRBJ2-7 | TRBD1 | TRBV6-5 | TGTGCCAGCAGTTCCGGACAGGGATGGTACGAGCAGTACTTC | CASSSGQGWYEQYF
- | TRBJ2-1 | - | TRBV5-1 | TGCGCCAGCAGCCTCGGCGTTCAAACCTACAATGAGCAGTTCTTC | CASSLGVQTYNEQFF
- | TRBJ2-2 | TRBD2 | TRBV27 | TGTGCCAGCAGTATAGCGGGGGACACCGGGGAGCTGTTTTTT | CASSIAGDTGELFF
medium-sized | TRBJ2-7 | - | TRBV5-6 | TGTGCCAGCAGCTTGGGCGTGGGAGAGGAGGCTTACGAGCAGTACTTC | CASSLGVGEEAYEQYF
- | TRBJ2-7 | TRBD2 | TRBV29-1 | TGCAGCGCACAGGAGGGAGGGGACTACGAGCAGTACTTC | CSAQEGGDYEQYF
few | TRBJ1-1 | TRBD1 | TRBV7-2 | TGTGCCAGCAGCACCCGGGACAGGGCCACTGAAGCTTTCTTT | CASSTRDRATEAFF
- | TRBJ2-7 | - | TRBV27 | TGTGCCAGCAGTCATCGTGGGGGACGGGTCCTCCACGAGCAGTACTTC | CASSHRGGRVLHEQYF
- | TRBJ2-1 | - | TRBV6-5 | TGTGCCAGCAGTTGGGACGGAGAGCAGTTCTTC | CASSWDGEQFF
- | TRBJ2-3 | - | TRBV11-2 | TGTGCCAGCAGCTTAACGGGCCTAGCGTATACAGATACGCAGTATTTT | CASSLTGLAYTDTQYF
few | TRBJ1-2 | TRBD1 | TRBV5-1 | TGCGCCAGCAGCGTGACAGGGGACGGCTACACCTTC | CASSVTGDGYTF
- | TRBJ2-5 | TRBD2 | TRBV7-9 | TGTGCCAGCAGCTCGACTAGCGGTCAAGAGACCCAGTACTTC | CASSSTSGQETQYF
- | TRBJ2-7 | - | TRBV30 | TGTGCCTGGAGGTCCCCGGCCTACGAGCAGTACTTC | CAWRSPAYEQYF
few | TRBJ2-1 | - | TRBV30 | TGTGCCTGGAGTGGGGGATTCCGATACAATGAGCAGTTCTTC | CAWSGGFRYNEQFF
- | TRBJ2-7 | TRBD1 | TRBV29-1 | TGCAGCGTCAGGACAGGGTCCTTCGACGAGCAGTACTTC | CSVRTGSFDEQYF
- | TRBJ1-1 | - | TRBV16 | TGTGCCAGCAGCCAATCCGCGACAACTACGGCCACTGAAGCTTTCTTT | CASSQSATTTATEAFF
once | TRBJ1-1 | - | TRBV7-3 | TGTGCCAGCAGCCCAGGGCGGGGGAACACTGAAGCTTTCTTT | CASSPGRGNTEAFF
- | TRBJ2-1 | - | TRBV4-1 | TGCGCCAGCACCAGGCTGAGAGGGGACGATGAGCAGTTCTTC | CASTRLRGDDEQFF
- | TRBJ2-3 | TRBD2 | TRBV9 | TGTGCCAGCAGCGTAGAGTTGGCTAGCGGCAACACAGATACGCAGTATTTT | CASSVELASGNTDTQYF
- | TRBJ2-7 | TRBD1 | TRBV9 | TGTGCCAGCAGCGCGACAGGGGGCCTGAACGAGCAGTACTTC | CASSATGGLNEQYF
- | TRBJ2-7 | TRBD2 | TRBV4-3 | TGCGCCAGCAGCCAAGATCTAGCGGGAATCTACGAGCAGTACTTC | CASSQDLAGIYEQYF
few | TRBJ1-1 | - | TRBV10-2 | TGCGCCAGCAGTAAGACCGGGGATGGTGAAGCTTTCTTT | CASSKTGDGEAFF
few | TRBJ2-1 | - | TRBV7-8 | TGTGCCAGCAGCTGGTCCTTGGCCCACTACAATGAGCAGTTCTTC | CASSWSLAHYNEQFF
- | TRBJ2-2 | - | TRBV11-2 | TGTGCCAGCAGCCCCCAAACCGGGGAGCTGTTTTTT | CASSPQTGELFF
- | TRBJ2-7 | TRBD1 | TRBV11-2 | TGTGCCATTAGGGACAGGGGAGACGAGCAGTACTTC | CAIRDRGDEQYF
few | TRBJ2-6 | - | TRBV29-1 | TGCAGCGTTGAAGATCGGGGACCCACCTCTGGGGCCAACGTCCTGACTTTC | CSVEDRGPTSGANVLTF
- | TRBJ2-2 | - | TRBV7-9 | TGTGCCAGCAGGGGGTTCACCGGGGAGCTGTTTTTT | CASRGFTGELFF
- | TRBJ2-2 | - | TRBV29-1 | TGCAGCGTTAGAGTCTCCGGGGAGCTGTTTTTT | CSVRVSGELFF
few | TRBJ2-7 | - | TRBV25-1 | TGTGCCAGCAGTGCCTCCTACGAGCAGTACTTC | CASSASYEQYF
few | TRBJ2-3 | - | TRBV4-3 | TGCGCCAGCAGCCAAGGGCGGGCCCCCGTGCACGCGCAGTATTTT | CASSQGRAPVHAQYF
- | TRBJ2-2 | - | TRBV6-1 | TGTGCCAGCCCGGAGGCCGGGGAGCTGTTTTTT | CASPEAGELFF
- | TRBJ2-7 | - | TRBV7-6 | TGTGCCAGCAGCGTGGGGGGCGGGAGCGACGAGCAGTACTTC | CASSVGGGSDEQYF
- | TRBJ2-4 | TRBD1 | TRBV7-9 | TGTGCCAGCAGCACCGACAGGGGGTCGGTCGCCAAAAACATTCAGTACTTC | CASSTDRGSVAKNIQYF
- | TRBJ2-1 | TRBD2 | TRBV5-1 | TGCGCCAGCAGTACTAGACTAGCCTACACCCCCAATGAGCAGTTCTTC | CASSTRLAYTPNEQFF
- | TRBJ1-1 | - | TRBV11-2 | TGTGCCAGCAGCTTAGCCCTAAGGGGAGCTTTCTTT | CASSLALRGAFF
- | TRBJ2-2 | - | TRBV27 | TGTGCCAGCAGTAGGGACATACGAACCGGGGAGCTGTTTTTT | CASSRDIRTGELFF
- | TRBJ2-1 | TRBD1 | TRBV7-2 | TGTGCCAGCAGCCCACGGACAGGGGTCAAAGAGCAGTTCTTC | CASSPRTGVKEQFF
- | TRBJ2-1 | - | TRBV29-1 | TGCAGCGCCCCGGTCAGGGTCTCCTACAATGAGCAGTTCTTC | CSAPVRVSYNEQFF
- | TRBJ1-1 | TRBD1 | TRBV10-3 | TGTGCCATCAGCGCAGACAGGGGAGAAGCTTTCTTT | CAISADRGEAFF
- | TRBJ1-1 | - | TRBV4-2 | TGTGCCAGCAGCCAAGGCCATCCACAGGGAAACTTGAACACTGAAGCTTTCTTT | CASSQGHPQGNLNTEAFF
few | TRBJ2-1 | TRBD2 | TRBV29-1 | TGCAGCGTTGATGCAGCGGGAGGGTGGTACAATGAGCAGTTCTTC | CSVDAAGGWYNEQFF
- | TRBJ2-1 | - | TRBV25-1 | TGTGCCAGCAGTGAGTGGTACAATGAGCAGTTCTTC | CASSEWYNEQFF
- | TRBJ2-5 | - | TRBV29-1 | TGCAGCGTCATTAGGTTTCACAAGGAAGAGACCCAGTACTTC | CSVIRFHKEETQYF
once | TRBJ1-1 | - | TRBV4-1 | TGCGCCAGCAGCCAAAGTTACCAGCCGAACACTGAAGCTTTCTTT | CASSQSYQPNTEAFF
- | TRBJ2-7 | - | TRBV13 | TGTGCCAGCAGCTTAGGTGGGGATTTCAACGAGCAGTACTTC | CASSLGGDFNEQYF
- | TRBJ2-7 | TRBD1 | TRBV18 | TGTGCCAGCTCACCAGACAGGGCACCGGATAGCTCCTACGAGCAGTACTTC | CASSPDRAPDSSYEQYF